These 14 T cell receptor beta chains came from one sample sequenced in a study of shared clonotypes between healthy human individuals. Measured with immunoSEQ multiplex PCR; TCRdb has only the in-frame clones, and not every one. The sample has fewer than 700,000 clones; roughly 95% are singletons. Naive CD8 cells comprised CD45RO-negative, CCR7-positively selected cells, excluding terminally differentiated effector memory CD45RA+ cells. Sequences were obtained from naive CD8+ T cells sorted from blood. These receptors came from a woman in her twenties or thirties in good health.

The rearrangement links TRBV7-8 to TRBJ2-3; D is unclear. Per the germline V gene, CDR1 is SGHVS and CDR2 is FQNEAQ. Trimming removed 5 bases from V and 4 bases from J, with 7 bases in between. This CDR3 has 12 residues. The CDR3 DNA is TGTGCCAGCAGCGCCCACGCAGATACGCAGTATTTT. Translation gives CASSAHADTQYF.

This rearrangement joins TRBV9 to TRBJ1-1; D possibly corresponds to TRBD1 (5 bases). Germline loops: CDR1 SGDLS, CDR2 YYNGEE. Trimming removed 7 bases at V and 8 bases at J, with 15 bases between. This CDR3 is 12 amino acids long. The DNA of the CDR3 is TGTGCCAGCGCCAATGCCCCAGGGGAAGCTTTCTTT. The encoded protein is CASANAPGEAFF. The full variable domain, completed using reference TRBV9 and TRBJ1-1, is DSGVTQTPKHLITATGQRVTLRCSPRSGDLSVYWYQQSLDQGLQFLIQYYNGEERAKGNILERFSAQQFPDLHSELNLSSLELGDSALYFCASANAPGEAFFGQGTRLTVV.

This chain connects TRBV4-1 to TRBJ2-7; D unresolved. The V end was cut by 0 bases, the J end by 5 bases, with 8 bases between. This CDR3 contains 13 residues. The germline gives CDR1 MGHRA, CDR2 YSYEKL. DNA of the CDR3: TGCGCCAGCAGCCAAGATCGCCCCAACGAGCAGTACTTC. Encoded protein: CASSQDRPNEQYF.

The chain combines TRBV11-2 with TRBJ2-7; 10 bases align to TRBD1. There are 16 residues in the CDR3. Per the germline V gene, CDR1 is SGHAT and CDR2 is FQNNGV. The ends lost 2 bases at V and 3 bases at J; junction bases unmatched: 7. The CDR3 region is CASSLFLDRGFYEQYF. The CDR3 DNA is TGTGCCAGCAGCTTATTTCTGGACAGGGGGTTCTACGAGCAGTACTTC.

About this clone itself: The sample carries other DNA sequences with the same CDR3. The chain links TRBV7-2 to TRBJ2-1; D remains unclear. The V end was cut by 4 bases, the J end by 4 bases, with 8 bases between. Germline V lookup: CDR1 SGHTA, CDR2 FQGNSA. This CDR3 region has 13 residues. CDR3 residues: CASSYSSYNEQFF. The CDR3 nucleotides read TGTGCCAGCAGCTATTCTTCATACAATGAGCAGTTCTTC.

This clone came up once. The chain carries TRBV29-1 and TRBJ1-2, with D unclear. Per germline, CDR1 SQVTM and CDR2 ANQGSEA. V was cut by 2 bases and J by 1 base, with 8 bases left in between. The CDR3 has 13 residues. In DNA form, the CDR3 reads TGCAGCGTTGAAAGTCCGGATAACTATGGCTACACCTTC. Encoded protein: CSVESPDNYGYTF. Full variable domain (remainder filled in from reference TRBV29-1 and TRBJ1-2): SAVISQKPSRDICQRGTSLTIQCQVDSQVTMMFWYRQQPGQSLTLIATANQGSEATYESGFVIDKFPISRPNLTFSTLTVSNMSPEDSSIYLCSVESPDNYGYTFGSGTRLTVV.

The chain couples TRBV4-1 to TRBJ2-1; 8 bases match TRBD1. V shed 4 bases, J shed 6 bases, and the junction held 5 bases outside the gene matches. CDR1 MGHRA and CDR2 YSYEKL come from the germline V gene. The CDR3 consists of 14 residues. The CDR3 DNA follows: TGCGCCAGCAGCCCTCGACAGGGGTTCAATGAGCAGTTCTTC. Translating it yields CASSPRQGFNEQFF.

V and J are TRBV21-1 and TRBJ2-7; the D segment call TRBD1 is taken from the table without a DNA check. TRBV21-1 counts as a pseudogene. The CDR3 is made up of 15 amino acids. CDR3 loop: CASSTRDRDSYEQYF. The CDR3 DNA reads TGTGCCAGCAGCACCCGGGACAGGGACTCCTACGAGCAGTACTTC.

This clone has a handful of counts. V is TRBV11-2 and J is TRBJ2-7; 8 bases line up with TRBD2. This CDR3 comprises 15 residues. CDR1 SGHAT and CDR2 FQNNGV come from the germline V gene. V shed 5 bases, J shed 7 bases, and the junction held 13 bases outside the gene matches. CDR3: CASSPPPAGVYEQYF. In nucleotides, the CDR3 is TGTGCCAGCAGCCCACCCCCAGCGGGAGTGTATGAGCAGTACTTC.

About this clone itself: The sample has other DNA sequences that encode this CDR3 too. J is TRBJ1-5 and V is TRBV28; TRBD1 is a possible D gene (5 bases). The germline V gene encodes CDR1 MDHEN and CDR2 SYDVKM. Trimming pared 5 bases from V and 1 base from J, leaving 9 bases between. The CDR3 runs to 14 residues. CDR3 DNA sequence: TGTGCCAGCAGTGGCACAGGCAGCAATCAGCCCCAGCATTTT. Amino acid sequence: CASSGTGSNQPQHF.

The rearrangement uses TRBV27 and TRBJ2-5; 14 bases agree with TRBD2. The CDR3 is 16 amino acids. Germline CDR1 is MNHEY and CDR2 is SMNVEV (reference sequence). The V and J ends lost 9 bases and 5 bases, in that order; junction bases with no gene match: 11. CDR3 coding DNA: TGTGCCAGTCAAAGGACTAGCGGGAGGAATTGGGAGACCCAGTACTTC. This gives the protein CASQRTSGRNWETQYF.

J is TRBJ1-5 and V is TRBV27; TRBD1 is a possible D gene (6 bases). Germline assignment: CDR1 MNHEY and CDR2 SMNVEV (reference sequence). This CDR3 is built from 14 residues. Deletions cut 6 bases from V and 2 bases from J, with 11 bases between. CDR3 DNA: TGTGCCAGCAGCATGAGACAGGGCAATCAGCCCCAGCATTTT. It specifies CASSMRQGNQPQHF.

The CDR3 sequence: CASLRGTGELFF. The CDR3 bases are TGTGCCAGCCTAAGGGGAACCGGGGAGCTGTTTTTT. The chain links TRBV19 to TRBJ2-2, with D possibly TRBD1 on 5 matching bases. CDR1 and CDR2 from the germline V gene are LNHDA and SQIVND (reference sequence). Deletions cut 9 bases from V and 5 bases from J, with 10 bases between. The CDR3 contains 12 residues.

This chain joins TRBV6-1 and TRBJ1-1; 10 bases agree with TRBD1. Germline loops: CDR1 MNHNS, CDR2 SASEGT. V lost 4 bases and J lost 8; bases outside the gene matches: 4. This CDR3 comprises 13 residues. The CDR3 protein is CASSGRQGAEAFF. The CDR3 DNA is TGTGCCAGCAGTGGGCGACAGGGGGCGGAAGCTTTCTTT.